This is a list of T cell receptor beta chains from one sample in a study of blood T cell repertoires in COVID-19. Repertoires were generated with immunoSEQ multiplex PCR, while TCRdb's copy carries only in-frame clones and drops some. Found here are roughly 150,000 clones, over 80% of them singletons; the top ten hold 6.5% to 9.5%. Material for sequencing was peripheral blood. Receptors originate from a woman over 75 with COVID-19, enrolled during active disease. The CDR3 runs from the conserved cysteine through the conserved F or W. The D gene is left open where the match is weak. The listing skips clone size in some rows; elsewhere it reads once, few, many or a size class.

.	TRBV13	TRBJ2-5	TRBD1	CASSVRQGRQETQYF	TGTGCCAGCAGCGTACGACAGGGGAGGCAAGAGACCCAGTACTTC
.	TRBV2	TRBJ2-3	TRBD1	CASRRTGATDTQYF	TGTGCCAGCAGAAGGACAGGGGCCACAGATACGCAGTATTTT
.	TRBV18	TRBJ2-7	TRBD1	CATNNRGSSYEQYF	TGTGCCACCAACAACAGGGGTAGCTCCTACGAGCAGTACTTC
.	TRBV7-3	TRBJ1-2	.	CASSSTRAGEGGYTF	TGTGCCAGCAGCTCCACGAGGGCAGGGGAGGGTGGCTACACCTTC
.	TRBV6-6	TRBJ1-5	.	CASSYPNRQPQHF	TGTGCCAGCAGTTACCCGAACAGGCAGCCCCAGCATTTT
once	TRBV3-1/TRBV3-2	TRBJ1-6	.	CASRNLGGTSYNSPLHF	TGTGCCAGCAGAAACCTGGGGGGGACCTCCTATAATTCACCCCTCCACTTT
.	TRBV5-6	TRBJ2-1	TRBD2	CASSPGLLGLAGYNEQFF	TGTGCCAGCAGCCCGGGCCTTCTGGGACTAGCGGGTTACAATGAGCAGTTCTTC
.	TRBV5-8	TRBJ2-7	TRBD2	CASSQRGGSGNEQYF	TGTGCCAGCAGCCAGCGGGGTGGGAGCGGGAACGAGCAGTACTTC
.	TRBV9	TRBJ1-2	.	CASSVGTVARGYTF	TGTGCCAGCAGCGTAGGAACGGTTGCGAGAGGCTACACCTTC
.	TRBV28	TRBJ1-4	TRBD1	CASRTGGDEKLFF	TGTGCCAGCAGGACAGGGGGGGATGAAAAACTGTTTTTT
.	TRBV19	TRBJ1-3	.	CASSIGGQLSGNTIYF	TGTGCCAGTAGTATAGGAGGACAACTCTCTGGAAACACCATATATTTT
once	TRBV2	TRBJ1-1	TRBD1	CASSTEPGQGRSNTEAFF	TGTGCCAGCAGCACGGAGCCGGGACAGGGGCGATCGAACACTGAAGCTTTCTTT
.	TRBV15	TRBJ1-1	.	CATSRDNSRYEAFF	TGTGCCACCAGCAGAGATAATAGCAGATATGAAGCTTTCTTT
.	TRBV24-1	TRBJ2-1	TRBD2	CATSDPSGSSYNEQFF	TGTGCCACCAGTGACCCTAGCGGGAGCTCCTACAATGAGCAGTTCTTC
.	TRBV18	TRBJ2-3	TRBD2	CASSPPSGRIADTQYF	TGTGCCAGCTCACCACCCAGCGGGAGGATCGCAGATACGCAGTATTTT
once	TRBV19	TRBJ1-1	TRBD1	CASSKGTGGYRGTEAFF	TGTGCCAGTAGTAAAGGGACAGGGGGCTACCGGGGTACTGAAGCTTTCTTT
.	TRBV5-1	TRBJ1-2	.	CASSPRDSYGYTF	TGCGCCAGCAGCCCCCGAGACAGCTATGGCTACACCTTC
.	TRBV6-1	TRBJ1-2	.	CASSEYGEAGYTF	TGTGCCAGCAGTGAATATGGGGAGGCCGGCTACACCTTC
.	TRBV3-1/TRBV3-2	TRBJ1-2	.	CASSPQGYGYTF	TGTGCCAGCAGCCCGCAGGGTTATGGCTACACCTTC
.	TRBV6-6	TRBJ1-4	.	CASSMVGATNEKLFF	TGTGCCAGCAGTATGGTTGGGGCCACTAATGAAAAACTGTTTTTT
.	TRBV19	TRBJ1-5	.	CASSPGGILSNQPQHF	TGTGCCAGTAGTCCCGGGGGGATCCTTAGCAATCAGCCCCAGCATTTT
once	TRBV5-1	TRBJ2-3	.	CASTTNTDTQYF	TGCGCCAGTACTACAAACACAGATACGCAGTATTTT
.	TRBV2	TRBJ1-4	TRBD1	CASISGAGGYEKLFF	TGTGCCAGCATTTCAGGGGCAGGGGGCTATGAAAAACTGTTTTTT
few	TRBV21-1	TRBJ1-3	.	CASSDYTGKRGNTIYF	TGTGCCAGCAGCGATTACACAGGGAAAAGGGGAAACACCATATATTTT
.	TRBV6-5	TRBJ1-5	.	CASVGTDGNQPQHF	TGTGCCAGCGTTGGAACCGACGGGAATCAGCCCCAGCATTTT
.	TRBV6-6	TRBJ1-1	.	CASSPRVNTEAFF	TGTGCCAGCAGTCCCAGGGTAAACACTGAAGCTTTCTTT
.	TRBV19	TRBJ1-6	.	CASSMVEGSNSPLHF	TGTGCCAGTAGTATGGTGGAGGGTAGTAATTCACCCCTCCACTTT
.	TRBV21-1	TRBJ2-7	.	CASTSEGGVAYEQYF	TGTGCCAGCACCTCTGAAGGGGGCGTGGCCTACGAGCAGTACTTC
.	TRBV19	TRBJ1-1	.	CASFEQGVMNTEAFF	TGTGCCAGTTTTGAACAGGGAGTCATGAACACTGAAGCTTTCTTT
.	TRBV5-6	TRBJ2-7	.	CASSLGGIRSYEQYF	TGTGCCAGCAGCTTAGGCGGGATAAGGAGTTACGAGCAGTACTTC
.	TRBV7-9	TRBJ2-3	.	CASSPPEDPDTQYF	TGTGCCAGCAGCCCCCCGGAGGATCCAGATACGCAGTATTTT
few	TRBV3-1/TRBV3-2	TRBJ2-7	TRBD1	CASMLRGTGVYEQYF	TGTGCCAGCATGCTTCGCGGGACAGGGGTCTACGAGCAGTACTTC
.	TRBV3-1/TRBV3-2	TRBJ2-1	TRBD1	CASSQGQGVGNEQFF	TGTGCCAGCAGCCAGGGACAGGGGGTTGGAAATGAGCAGTTCTTC
once	TRBV7-6	TRBJ1-1	.	CASSPDMKNTEAFF	TGTGCCAGCAGCCCAGACATGAAGAACACTGAAGCTTTCTTT
.	TRBV29-1	TRBJ1-1	TRBD1	CSAQRTGVVTEAFF	TGCAGCGCCCAACGGACAGGGGTTGTCACTGAAGCTTTCTTT
.	TRBV27	TRBJ1-2	.	CASSGGGYGYTF	TGTGCCAGCAGTGGCGGGGGGTATGGCTACACCTTC
once	TRBV7-7	TRBJ1-4	.	CASSLTGSSEKLFF	TGTGCTAGCAGCTTAACAGGGTCAAGTGAAAAACTGTTTTTT
.	TRBV19	TRBJ2-5	.	CASSPEYQETQYF	TGTGCCAGTAGTCCCGAGTATCAAGAGACCCAGTACTTC
.	TRBV2	TRBJ1-5	TRBD1	CASLPGTGASNQPQHF	TGTGCCAGCTTACCCGGGACAGGGGCTAGCAATCAGCCCCAGCATTTT
.	TRBV7-9	TRBJ1-4	TRBD1	CASRDRGGKEKLFF	TGTGCCAGCAGGGATCGAGGGGGCAAGGAAAAACTGTTTTTT
.	TRBV5-1	TRBJ1-6	TRBD1	CASSMGQGNSPLHF	TGCGCCAGCAGCATGGGACAGGGTAATTCACCCCTCCACTTT